Given below is one T cell receptor beta chain in context. This clone's antigen is unknown. Per-base qualities were not stored, and no clone one base away is much larger. This sample was included in a study of cytomegalovirus exposure and HLA in healthy donors (dated by TCRdb to about 2017). Notes on the research overall: An earlier analysis of approximately 640 of the donors reported about 250 Gb of sequence data and some 100 million unique TCR beta sequences from 150 million to 200 million T cells. Approximately 300 gigabases of sequencing data and 91 million or so unique TCR sequences made up an early release that covered around 640 HLA-typed donors. Of the roughly 400 genotyped donors, 70% to 90% were placed in the genetic ancestry cluster associated with self-reported Caucasian donors. The study was designed to test whether signatures of past pathogen exposure could be identified by cataloging public T cell receptors. Using immunosequencing, the study profiled T cell repertoires from fewer than 700 subjects and related those repertoires to cytomegalovirus serostatus. In addition to the first cohort of 666 subjects, a separate validation cohort of under 150 different subjects was used. The study combined high-throughput TCR immunosequencing, statistical association of individual TCRs with disease status, and machine learning to predict cytomegalovirus infection status. A later analysis re-analyzed previously published TCR beta repertoires from about 600 donors and added high-resolution HLA genotyping to study TCR occurrence patterns. In the later analysis, no new phenotypic data were used to find candidate immune exposures; instead, reliance was placed on TCR beta sequences and their occurrence across donors. An earlier analysis of several hundred of the donors applied high-throughput TCR beta sequencing to assess whether each TCR beta V gene segment acted as functional or pseudogenic. Alongside the repertoire data, information on donor age, sex, ethnicity and CMV serostatus was compiled. In a later genetic analysis, genome-wide SNP genotypes for about 60% of the 666 donors were used, and that subset was treated as a discovery cohort. All discovery cohort repertoires had been generated on a single sequencing platform. HLA typing covered class I and class II loci at four-digit resolution. Typing coverage differed by locus: A, B, C, DRB1 and DQB1 were typed in about 620-630 donors, DQA1 in 522, DPA1 in 600 to 610, and DPB1 in approximately 450. Roughly five DR-DQ haplotypes were handled as single units for association and clustering, since linkage in the cohort was strong. Among around 400 genotyped donors of the cohort, an average of roughly 240,000 unique TCR beta nucleotide sequences were sequenced per donor, about a sixth of them non-productive.

What the research found in general, with its limitations: A further reported finding was that TCR beta sequences accurately predicted the HLA-A and HLA-B alleles for most subjects in the first cohort. In a later analysis, HLA-associated TCR beta chains showed more clonal expansion and lower generation probabilities than non-associated chains that were equally common. The authors suggested that the approach could potentially be extended to other disease states and immunological phenotypes. Correlated functional status among segregating V segments might reflect linkage disequilibrium, but an unknown experimental factor could not be ruled out. Only TCR beta chains were sequenced in this cohort, and the absence of alpha or paired-chain data limited detectable features. Most TCR sequences were observed very rarely across donors, whereas some public TCRs were present in many individuals. In a later analysis, most CMV-associated TCR beta chains were found to appear HLA-restricted, with HLA associations seemingly driven largely by CMV exposure. In both the original and validation cohorts, the classifier was reported to diagnose cytomegalovirus status with high specificity and sensitivity. The study listed 150 to 200 TCR beta chains as associated with cytomegalovirus. Specific HLA alleles were associated with 15,000 to 20,000 TCR beta sequences at a false discovery rate of 0.05 in a later analysis. In an earlier analysis of 500 to 650 of the donors, most TCR beta V segments appeared in productive rearrangements about 87% or about 30% of the time, broadly matching IMGT annotations. In a later analysis, TCR association rates were found to vary across HLA loci, with the most associated TCRs seen for DRB1 alleles and the fewest for HLA-C alleles. A later genetic analysis reported fewer N-insertions in productive TCRs among donors in an Asian-associated ancestry cluster than the approximately 670-donor mean. When HLA alleles, especially DR and DQ, strongly co-occurred, attributing TCR associations to individual alleles was difficult. For the cohort, immune exposure information was limited to CMV serostatus. Some IMGT-functional V segments, including TRBV6-2 and TRBV6-3, could not be told apart with the 87-base-pair reads, so those segments were excluded. The presence/absence analyses assumed that sequencing depth was roughly uniform across donors, and that assumption may not be true. A group of highly shared sequence variants was considered likely to be a technical artifact of the sequencing pipeline. The earlier analysis of a few hundred of the donors excluded 15 to 20 rarely observed V segments, including chromosome 9 orphons, because counts were too low. Several of the top co-occurrence clusters appeared to be linked to parvovirus B19, influenza, CMV and Epstein-Barr virus, according to a later analysis. A later genetic analysis associated a missense DCLRE1C variant with V-gene and J-gene trimming of TCR beta chains, and an independent cohort replicated the association. In vitro tests confirmed that a few of the cytomegalovirus-associated TCR beta chains recognize cytomegalovirus antigens. HLA typing was unavailable for some donors at each locus, so association tests used only the typed subset.

Library preparation used the immunoSEQ multiplex PCR assay. The multiplex PCR relied on a mix of 60 forward primers for TCR Vbeta segments and 13 reverse primers for TCR Jbeta segments. A multiplex PCR assay on genomic DNA amplified the CDR3 region of rearranged TCR beta genes. On the Illumina HiSeq System, the amplified TCR beta libraries were sequenced as 87-base-pair reads. The study's own analysis went as follows. Across the roughly 700 repertoires, a later analysis counted roughly 84 million unique TCR beta chains, 9.5 million to 12 million of which were shared by at least two donors. Raw reads were error-corrected and collapsed into unique sequences by a nearest-neighbor algorithm in which closely related sequences were merged to remove PCR and sequencing errors. To assign V, D and J gene segments, CDR3 sequences were aligned to IMGT reference sequences. For a sequence to be retained, at least a six-nucleotide match to both a V gene segment and a J gene segment was required. Rearrangements were called productive when the CDR3 lacked stop codons and stayed in frame with V and J; all others were non-productive. CDR3 was defined by IMGT convention, running from the second conserved V-encoded cysteine to the conserved J-encoded phenylalanine. The earlier analysis of fewer than 700 of the donors excluded sequences that lacked an unambiguous match to a single V gene segment. In an earlier analysis of 587 of the donors, V segments were called functional above 56.7% productive rearrangements and were called segregating when the between-donor standard deviation exceeded 5%. A statistical classification framework was built to diagnose cytomegalovirus status from the catalog of TCR beta chain sequences. V and J gene assignment, in a later analysis, came from comparing TCR nucleotide sequences with IMGT/GENE-DB human TR gene sequences. Using the TCRdist pipeline, a later analysis assigned CDR3 sequences along with most-parsimonious VDJ recombination scenarios. In a later analysis, every TCR beta chain was defined by the combination of its CDR3 amino acid sequence and its V-gene family, and reads without a unique V-gene family were dropped. As a way to deal with suspected cross-contamination and a sequencing artifact, a later analysis dropped 640 or so nucleotide sequences that were highly shared and had low generation probability. A later analysis calculated a clonal expansion index for each public chain from normalized within-repertoire ranks of inferred template counts. A later analysis computed generation probabilities with a VDJ recombination model fitted to out-of-frame rearrangements, and checked the results against IGoR. Hypergeometric tests were used in a later analysis to score TCR-TCR, TCR-HLA and TCR-CMV co-occurrence, with a repertoire-size bias correction applied to the TCR pairs. In a later analysis, false discovery rates were estimated by permuting HLA or CMV assignments 20 times. In a later analysis, co-occurring TCRs were grouped with DBSCAN, and TCRdist sequence similarity was added when clustering was performed within HLA-allele-positive subsets. Repertoires with fewer than 30,000 or more than 120,000 public chains, plus five repertoires with anomalous nucleotide sharing, were excluded from co-occurrence clustering. Sourced from immuneACCESS, this table was stored by TCRdb with only in-frame sequences that have V and J called. A share of the clones is absent; for the studies checked, an unresolved V gene accounts for under half, and the remainder has no known explanation. V and J calls and clone size are those listed in that table; D and trimming were worked out from the DNA. The sample data list 150,000 to 200,000 clones, and over 70% of these were observed just once. Of the sample, roughly 1.5% falls within the top ten clones.

The cohort was made up of around 720 healthy bone marrow donors. At the time of sampling, every cohort member was nominally healthy, though immune exposures that went unrecorded were likely present. The donor was CMV seronegative and belonged to the group of over 300 seronegative cohort members. Each donor provided a peripheral blood sample, and peripheral blood mononuclear cells were used for TCR beta sequencing. The Qiagen DNeasy Blood Extraction Kit was used to extract genomic DNA from the blood cell samples. Sequences SGHTS (CDR1) and YDEGEE (CDR2) are obtained from the germline V gene. Clipping removes 4 bases from V and 5 bases from J, with 8 as the unmatched junction base count. Spanning cysteine to phenylalanine, the CDR3 consists of 15 amino acids. Only the CDR3 region is kept as DNA, spanning 45 bases read in frame from base 1.

This chain joins TRBV5-8 to TRBJ1-1; the central 10 bases match TRBD1. The receptor was derived from a woman under 30 in good health and CMV-seronegative. The sequenced material came from PBMCs. DNA sequence: TGTGCCAGCAGCCCAAGACAGGGGGCGAGGACTGAAGCTTTCTTT. Translated, it gives CASSPRQGARTEAFF. Reference TRBV5-8 and TRBJ1-1 proteins supply the regions before and after the CDR3; the full variable domain is: EAGVTQSPTHLIKTRGQQATLRCSPISGHTSVYWYQQALGLGLQFLLWYDEGEERNRGNFPPRFSGRQFPNYSSELNVNALELEDSALYLCASSPRQGARTEAFFGQGTRLTVV.